The clone carrying this T cell receptor (beta chain) was picked up many times. The sample originates from a study of prognosis after radiotherapy for stage I lung cancer. Starting from genomic DNA, TCR beta CDR3 was amplified through two-round multiplex PCR. First-round PCR amplification was performed with primers specific to each TRBV and TRBJ gene. A single record per CDR3 protein comes from TCRdb applying MiXCR to the multiplex PCR reads. In the table there are about 35,000 distinct CDR3 sequences, under 35% of which are singletons. This CDR3 is 12 amino acids long. Trimming cost V 5 bases and J 2 bases, with 7 bases left between them. The germline CDR1 and CDR2 sequences are LGHDT and YNNKEL (reference sequence).

The V call is TRBV3-1, the J call TRBJ2-7, with D possibly being TRBD2 (5 bases). Sequenced material: PBMCs, taken before or after stereotactic body radiation therapy (not recorded which). This TCR was recovered from a donor aged 50 or older with non-small cell lung cancer. The CDR3 DNA is TGTGCCAGCAGCAGAGGGCCCTACGAGCAGTACTTC. Its translation: CASSRGPYEQYF.